The rows below give T cell receptor beta chains drawn from one sample of a study of T cells in Graves' hyperthyroidism and ophthalmopathy. TCRdb recomputed calls from the multiplex PCR reads with MiXCR, one row per CDR3 protein. The sample holds 700,000 or so distinct CDR3 sequences, about 15% seen once. The sample was blood. Receptors were obtained from a woman between 45 and 65 years old with Graves' ophthalmopathy. Both conserved end residues are trimmed from each CDR3.

>TRBV20-1|TRBJ2-3
SANRDTTSTDTQY
>TRBV7-8|TRBJ2-6
ASSLMAGAGGANVLT
>TRBV25-1|TRBJ2-5
ASSGGTSGTWETQY
>TRBV7-3|TRBJ1-1
ASSLAGPSNTEAF
>TRBV24-1|TRBJ2-3
ATSYGQGSDADTQY
>TRBV18|TRBJ2-7
ASSRTRPGLAGGDYEQY
>TRBV12-3/TRBV12-4|TRBJ1-2
ASSSYEGYT
>TRBV2|TRBJ1-2
ASSEFFQTTGYGYT
>TRBV19|TRBJ1-1
ASSKLGQLNAEAF
>TRBV4-3|TRBJ2-5
ASSHSSRLAGETQY
>TRBV5-6|TRBJ1-1
ASGPSGGTEAF
>TRBV28|TRBJ2-7
ASRRTIEQY
>TRBV7-9|TRBJ2-6
ASIVSGANVLT
>TRBV24-1|TRBJ1-5
ATSDPRIGGGGPQH
>TRBV28|TRBJ2-1
ASSLGTGGTHNEQF
>TRBV7-9|TRBJ2-7
ASSPLLDREDEQY
>TRBV10-3|TRBJ2-4
AISAGVAGGNIQY
>TRBV6-2/TRBV6-3|TRBJ2-3
ASSHGTSGSVYTDTQY
>TRBV6-1|TRBJ2-1
ASSRDQRREQF
>TRBV27|TRBJ2-1
ASSLKPSYNEQF
>TRBV20-1|TRBJ1-2
SARDLTGGDYGYT
>TRBV5-1|TRBJ2-5
ASSVGQGEETQY
>TRBV27|TRBJ2-5
ASSLSVGQGYLY
>TRBV29-1|TRBJ2-5
SFGRGGSVVGQETQY
>TRBV27|TRBJ2-7
ASSLFGTSGLEQY
>TRBV19|TRBJ1-2
ASRILGGGQHNYGYT
>TRBV6-1|TRBJ1-2
ASSEASINYGYT
>TRBV29-1|TRBJ1-1
SVDGQGAFTEAF
>TRBV12-3/TRBV12-4|TRBJ2-7
ASRLGPEQY
>TRBV20-1|TRBJ2-2
SARLEGNTGELF
>TRBV12-3/TRBV12-4|TRBJ2-2
ASSFPSSGLDTGELF
>TRBV7-2|TRBJ2-1
ASSPPWGGHNEQF
>TRBV9|TRBJ2-1
ASSVVYQGRNEQF
>TRBV29-1|TRBJ2-1
SVEATGLAVNEQF
>TRBV27|TRBJ2-1
ASRIRRGVPPNEQF